By share of the sample, the clone carrying this TCR beta chain is medium-sized. As yet, its antigen is unknown. The V segment lost 5 bases and the J segment 6 bases; nucleotides outside the gene matches: 6. The CDR3 runs 14 residues. Germline CDR1 reads SGHTA; CDR2 reads FQGNSA. Libraries were prepared by immunoSEQ multiplex PCR; TCRdb keeps only in-frame clonotypes and omits some of them. The repertoire holds approximately 11,000 clones, with around 66% as singletons. This entry is derived from a study of OX40 agonist ivuxolimab in advanced cancers. General study results and limits: Among expanded peripheral T cells, antigen specificity went undetermined.

The origin of this receptor is an adult with an advanced solid tumor such as melanoma, head and neck, liver or kidney cancer. The chain links TRBV7-2 to TRBJ2-3; 9 bases align to TRBD2. Sequencing was performed on CD4+ or CD8+ T cells sorted from blood, taken in a trial of the OX40 agonist ivuxolimab. The CDR3 DNA is TGTGCCAGCAGCCTAAGCGGGGGGTTGGATACGCAGTATTTT. Protein sequence: CASSLSGGLDTQYF.